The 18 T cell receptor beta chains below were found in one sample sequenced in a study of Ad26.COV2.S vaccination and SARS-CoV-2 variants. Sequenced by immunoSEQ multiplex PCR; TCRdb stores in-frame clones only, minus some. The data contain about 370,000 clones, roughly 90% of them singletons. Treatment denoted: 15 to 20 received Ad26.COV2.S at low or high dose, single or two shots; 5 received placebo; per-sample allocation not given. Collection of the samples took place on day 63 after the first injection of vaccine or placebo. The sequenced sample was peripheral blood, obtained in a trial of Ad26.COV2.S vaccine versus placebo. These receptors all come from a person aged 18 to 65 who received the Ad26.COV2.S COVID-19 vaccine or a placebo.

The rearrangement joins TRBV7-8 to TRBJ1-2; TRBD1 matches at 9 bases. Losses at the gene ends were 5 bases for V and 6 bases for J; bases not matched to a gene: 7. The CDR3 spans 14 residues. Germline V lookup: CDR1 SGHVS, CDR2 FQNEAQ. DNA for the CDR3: TGTGCCAGCAGCGTCCGGGACAGGGTTAATGGCTACACCTTC. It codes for CASSVRDRVNGYTF.

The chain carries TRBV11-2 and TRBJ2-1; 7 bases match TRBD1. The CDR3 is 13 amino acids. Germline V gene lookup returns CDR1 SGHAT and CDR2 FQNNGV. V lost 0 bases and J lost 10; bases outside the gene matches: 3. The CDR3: CASSLDTGVEQFF. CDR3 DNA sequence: TGTGCCAGCAGCTTAGATACAGGGGTGGAGCAGTTCTTC.

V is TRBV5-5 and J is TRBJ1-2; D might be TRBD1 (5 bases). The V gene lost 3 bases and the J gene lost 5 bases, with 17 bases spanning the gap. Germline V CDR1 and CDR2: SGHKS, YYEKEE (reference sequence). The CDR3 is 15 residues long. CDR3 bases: TGTGCCAGCAGCTCACCGGGACTCCGGACTTATGGCTACACCTTC. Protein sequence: CASSSPGLRTYGYTF.

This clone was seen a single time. CDR3: CASSLGGTTQETQYF. The CDR3 coding sequence is TGCGCCAGCAGCTTGGGGGGGACTACACAAGAGACCCAGTACTTC. This chain uses TRBV5-1 with TRBJ2-5, with 7 bases matching TRBD2. The CDR3 has 15 residues. CDR1 and CDR2 from the germline V gene are SGHRS and YFSETQ. V lost 0 bases, J lost 2 bases, and 4 bases stayed unmatched.

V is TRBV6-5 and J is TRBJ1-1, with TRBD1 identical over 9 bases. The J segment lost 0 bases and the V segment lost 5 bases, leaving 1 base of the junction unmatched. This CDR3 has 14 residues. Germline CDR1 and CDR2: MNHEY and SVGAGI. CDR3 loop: CASSRTGVNTEAFF. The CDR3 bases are TGTGCCAGCAGTAGGACAGGGGTGAACACTGAAGCTTTCTTT.

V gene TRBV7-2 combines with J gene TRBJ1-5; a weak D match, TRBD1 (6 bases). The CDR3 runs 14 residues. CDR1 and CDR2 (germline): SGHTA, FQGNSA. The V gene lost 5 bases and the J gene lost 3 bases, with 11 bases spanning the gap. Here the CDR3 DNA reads TGTGCCAGCAGCGACGGACAGTCCAATCAGCCCCAGCATTTT. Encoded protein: CASSDGQSNQPQHF.

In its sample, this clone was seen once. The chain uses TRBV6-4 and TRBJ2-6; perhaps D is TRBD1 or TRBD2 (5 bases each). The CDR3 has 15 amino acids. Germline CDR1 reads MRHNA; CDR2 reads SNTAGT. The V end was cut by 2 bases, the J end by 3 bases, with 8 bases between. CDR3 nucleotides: TGTGCCAGCAGTGACAGGGGAGTTGGGGCCAACGTCCTGACTTTC. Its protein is CASSDRGVGANVLTF.

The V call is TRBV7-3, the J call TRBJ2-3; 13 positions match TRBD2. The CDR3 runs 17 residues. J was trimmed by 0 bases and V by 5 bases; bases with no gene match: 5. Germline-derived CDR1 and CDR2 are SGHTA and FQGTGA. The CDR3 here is CASSVGTSGTSTDTQYF. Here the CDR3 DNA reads TGTGCCAGCAGCGTTGGGACTAGCGGGACTAGCACAGATACGCAGTATTTT.

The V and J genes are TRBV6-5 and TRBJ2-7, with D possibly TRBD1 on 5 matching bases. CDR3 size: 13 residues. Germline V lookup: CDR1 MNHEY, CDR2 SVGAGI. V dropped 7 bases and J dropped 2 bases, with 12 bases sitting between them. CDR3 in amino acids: CASTLRTTYEQYF. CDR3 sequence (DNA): TGTGCCAGCACCCTCCGGACAACCTACGAGCAGTACTTC.

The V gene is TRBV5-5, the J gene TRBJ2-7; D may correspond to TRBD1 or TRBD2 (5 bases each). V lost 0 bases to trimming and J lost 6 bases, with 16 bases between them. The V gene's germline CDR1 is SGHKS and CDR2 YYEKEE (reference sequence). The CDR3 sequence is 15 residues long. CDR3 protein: CASSLGDAVIVEQYF. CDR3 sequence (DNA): TGTGCCAGCAGCTTGGGGGACGCCGTTATAGTCGAGCAGTACTTC.

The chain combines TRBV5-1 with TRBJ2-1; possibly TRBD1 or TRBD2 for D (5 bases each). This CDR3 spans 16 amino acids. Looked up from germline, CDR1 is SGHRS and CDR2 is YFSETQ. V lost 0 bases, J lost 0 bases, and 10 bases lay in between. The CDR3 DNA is TGCGCCAGCAGCTTGGCCGGGGCGAGCTCCTACAATGAGCAGTTCTTC. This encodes CASSLAGASSYNEQFF.

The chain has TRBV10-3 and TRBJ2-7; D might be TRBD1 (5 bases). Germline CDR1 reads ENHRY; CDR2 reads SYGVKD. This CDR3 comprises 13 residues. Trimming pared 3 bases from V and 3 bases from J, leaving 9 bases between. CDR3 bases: TGTGCCATCAGTGACGGCGGACACTACGAGCAGTACTTC. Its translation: CAISDGGHYEQYF.

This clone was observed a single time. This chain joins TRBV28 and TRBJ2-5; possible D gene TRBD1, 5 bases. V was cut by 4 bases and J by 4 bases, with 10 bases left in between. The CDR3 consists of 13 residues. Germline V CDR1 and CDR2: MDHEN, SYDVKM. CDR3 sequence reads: CASSSLTAETQYF. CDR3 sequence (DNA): TGTGCCAGCAGTTCCCTGACAGCAGAGACCCAGTACTTC.

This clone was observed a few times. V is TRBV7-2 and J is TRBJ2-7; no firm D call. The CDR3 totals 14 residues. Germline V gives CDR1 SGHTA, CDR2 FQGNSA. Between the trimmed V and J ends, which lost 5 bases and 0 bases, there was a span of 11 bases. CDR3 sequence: CASSPRSSSYEQYF. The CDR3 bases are TGTGCCAGCAGCCCCCGGTCTAGCTCCTACGAGCAGTACTTC.

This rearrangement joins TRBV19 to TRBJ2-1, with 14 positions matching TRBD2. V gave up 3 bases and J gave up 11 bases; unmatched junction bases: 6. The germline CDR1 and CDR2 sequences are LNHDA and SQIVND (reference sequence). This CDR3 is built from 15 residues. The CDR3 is CASSIMTSGRVKQFF. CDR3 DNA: TGTGCCAGTAGTATTATGACTAGCGGGAGGGTAAAGCAGTTCTTC. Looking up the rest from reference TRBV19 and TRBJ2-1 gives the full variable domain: DGGITQSPKYLFRKEGQNVTLSCEQNLNHDAMYWYRQDPGQGLRLIYYSQIVNDFQKGDIAEGYSVSREKKESFPLTVTSAQKNPTAFYLCASSIMTSGRVKQFFGPGTRLTVL.

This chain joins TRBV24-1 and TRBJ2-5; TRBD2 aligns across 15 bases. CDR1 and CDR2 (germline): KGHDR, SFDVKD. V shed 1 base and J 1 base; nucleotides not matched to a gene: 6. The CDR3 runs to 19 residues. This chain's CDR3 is CATSDFGTSGRFPQETQYF. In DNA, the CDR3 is TGTGCCACCAGTGATTTCGGGACTAGCGGGAGGTTCCCCCAAGAGACCCAGTACTTC.

Written as DNA, the CDR3 is TGCGCCAGCAGCCAGAACAGTGCAACTAATGAAAAACTGTTTTTT. Encoded protein: CASSQNSATNEKLFF. This chain uses TRBV4-3 with TRBJ1-4; D uncertain. Germline loops: CDR1 LGHNA, CDR2 YSLEER. The CDR3 length is 15 residues. Trimming stripped 3 bases from V and 0 bases from J, with 8 bases between.

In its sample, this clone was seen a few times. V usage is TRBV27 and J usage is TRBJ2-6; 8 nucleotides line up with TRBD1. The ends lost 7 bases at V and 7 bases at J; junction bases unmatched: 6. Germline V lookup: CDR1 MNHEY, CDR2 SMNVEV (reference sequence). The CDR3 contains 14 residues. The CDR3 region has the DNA TGTGCCAGCACTCGGGACAGGCCAGCCAACGTCCTGACTTTC. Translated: CASTRDRPANVLTF.